Each of the 18 T cell receptor beta chains below was sequenced from the same sample in a study of OX40 agonist ivuxolimab in advanced cancers. Profiled with immunoSEQ multiplex PCR; TCRdb holds only in-frame clones, not every one. The sample lists more than 15,000 clones; around three quarters were seen once. Sample: CD4+ or CD8+ T cells sorted from blood, taken in a trial of the OX40 agonist ivuxolimab. These TCRs come from an adult with an advanced solid tumor such as melanoma, head and neck, liver or kidney cancer.

The J gene is TRBJ2-2, the V gene TRBV7-9, with TRBD2 matching 11 bases. The CDR3 is 17 residues long. Losses at the gene ends were 4 bases for V and 4 bases for J; bases not matched to a gene: 8. Germline V gene sequence: CDR1 SEHNR, CDR2 FQNEAQ (reference sequence). The CDR3 region is CASSSPLAGGPTGELFF. The DNA of the CDR3 is TGTGCCAGCAGCTCCCCCCTAGCGGGGGGCCCCACCGGGGAGCTGTTTTTT.

This chain connects TRBV15 to TRBJ1-1; D unclear. Trimming removed 1 base at V and 0 bases at J, with 9 bases between. Germline assignment: CDR1 LNHNV and CDR2 YYDKDF (reference sequence). This CDR3 is built from 15 residues. CDR3 in DNA: TGTGCCACCAGCAGAGGGTCGCTCATGAACACTGAAGCTTTCTTT. It is translated as CATSRGSLMNTEAFF.

This sequence joins TRBV4-2 and TRBJ2-7; possibly TRBD2 for D (6 bases). The V gene's germline CDR1 is LGHNA and CDR2 YNFKEQ. The CDR3 extends over 18 amino acids. Trimming pared 4 bases from V and 0 bases from J, leaving 22 bases between. The CDR3 DNA reads TGTGCCAGCAGCCCCCCCGGGGGTGTCGGAGTGAGCTCCTACGAGCAGTACTTC. Translation: CASSPPGGVGVSSYEQYF.

The gene calls are TRBV5-6 and TRBJ2-3; TRBD2 is a possible D gene (5 bases). CDR3 length equals 12 residues. V lost 3 bases to trimming and J lost 4 bases, with 6 bases between them. From germline, CDR1 is SGHDT and CDR2 YYEEEE. The CDR3 bases are TGTGCCAGCAGCTCACTAGCAGATACGCAGTATTTT. This translates into CASSSLADTQYF.

Sample share makes this clone medium-sized. This chain joins TRBV28 and TRBJ1-1, with D perhaps matching TRBD1 (6 bases). Trimming left V 5 bases short and J 3 bases short, with 16 bases between. CDR1 and CDR2 from the germline V gene are MDHEN and SYDVKM. The CDR3 sequence is 15 residues long. CDR3 sequence reads: CASSLDRNDYTEAFF. DNA for the CDR3: TGTGCCAGCAGTCTGGACAGAAATGACTACACTGAAGCTTTCTTT.

The J gene is TRBJ2-7, the V gene TRBV2; TRBD1 aligns across 8 bases. V trimming: 6 bases; J trimming: 3 bases; junction bases outside the gene matches: 7. The germline V gene has CDR1 SNHLY and CDR2 FYNNEI. This CDR3 has 14 amino acids. The CDR3 is CASRDRDSVYEQYF. The CDR3 nucleotides read TGTGCCAGCAGGGACAGGGATTCCGTCTACGAGCAGTACTTC.

The chain uses TRBV6-6 and TRBJ2-7; maybe TRBD1 (6 bases). The CDR3 is 14 residues long. CDR1 is MNHNY and CDR2 is SVGAGI in the germline V gene (reference sequence). V lost 6 bases, J lost 3 bases, and 15 bases lay in between. This CDR3 reads CASSRQDFYYEQYF. CDR3 nucleotides: TGTGCCAGCAGCCGACAGGACTTTTACTACGAGCAGTACTTC.

The chain recombines TRBV27 with TRBJ2-1; the match to TRBD1 covers 9 bases. V was clipped by 10 bases and J by 3 bases; unmatched bases: 7. Germline CDR1 reads MNHEY; CDR2 reads SMNVEV (reference sequence). This CDR3 is built from 14 residues. The DNA of the CDR3 is TGTGCCACCGAACCGGGACAGGGCTACAATGAGCAGTTCTTC. Amino acid sequence: CATEPGQGYNEQFF.

The V gene is TRBV30, the J gene TRBJ2-1; possible D gene TRBD1, 7 bases. V gave up 5 bases and J gave up 9 bases, with 17 bases separating them. Germline assignment: CDR1 GTSNPN and CDR2 SVGIG (reference sequence). The CDR3 totals 13 residues. CDR3 DNA sequence: TGTGCCTGGGACAGGGCCGGGGGTGGTGAGCAGTTCTTC. It yields the protein CAWDRAGGGEQFF.

The CDR3 DNA reads TGTGCTAGTGGTTTGGTACATGTGGGTACTGAAGCTTTCTTT. The encoded protein is CASGLVHVGTEAFF. The rearrangement joins TRBV12-5 to TRBJ1-1; D is ambiguous. Trimming removed 0 bases at V and 5 bases at J, with 10 bases between. CDR3 length: 14 residues. Germline V gene data show CDR1 as LGHNT and CDR2 as FRNRAP.

J is TRBJ1-5 and V is TRBV28; no firm D call. The CDR3 loop spans 14 amino acids. Germline CDR1 MDHEN, CDR2 SYDVKM. The ends were cut back, 7 bases at V and 0 bases at J, with 10 bases in the middle. The chain's CDR3 is CASNGAASNQPQHF. The CDR3, as DNA: TGTGCCAGCAACGGAGCAGCTAGCAATCAGCCCCAGCATTTT.

The chain links TRBV28 to TRBJ1-1; D not certain. The V and J ends lost 3 bases and 1 base respectively, with 12 bases between them. CDR3 length: 15 residues. Germline lookup yields CDR1 MDHEN and CDR2 SYDVKM. The CDR3 bases are TGTGCCAGCAGTTTCGGCCCTCTGGAGAACACTGAAGCTTTCTTT. This encodes CASSFGPLENTEAFF. The entire variable domain, with the rest obtained from reference TRBV28 and TRBJ1-1, is as follows: DVKVTQSSRYLVKRTGEKVFLECVQDMDHENMFWYRQDPGLGLRLIYFSYDVKMKEKGDIPEGYSVSREKKERFSLILESASTNQTSMYLCASSFGPLENTEAFFGQGTRLTVV.

The V gene is TRBV7-8, the J gene TRBJ1-1, with D uncertain. The CDR3 is 12 amino acids. CDR1 is SGHVS and CDR2 is FQNEAQ in the germline V gene. Deletions cut 5 bases from V and 14 bases from J, with 18 bases between. CDR3: CASSPLEGGSFF. The CDR3 DNA reads TGTGCCAGCAGCCCGCTAGAGGGAGGATCATTCTTT.

The chain employs TRBV6-5 and TRBJ2-1; D tentatively fits TRBD1 or TRBD2 (5 bases each). V was pared by 2 bases and J by 1 base, with 12 bases between. The CDR3 sequence is 16 residues long. Germline V gives CDR1 MNHEY, CDR2 SVGAGI. For the CDR3, the DNA is TGTGCCAGCAGTTACGGGGGTTCCTCTTCCTACAATGAGCAGTTCTTC. It encodes CASSYGGSSSYNEQFF.

This clone was counted a few times. The rearrangement links TRBV28 to TRBJ2-7, with 8 bases lining up with TRBD2. The CDR3 runs to 12 residues. Germline loops: CDR1 MDHEN, CDR2 SYDVKM. V dropped 5 bases and J dropped 11; count of bases not matched to a gene: 8. The CDR3 loop is CASSPPGGSEYF. The DNA for the CDR3 is TGTGCCAGCAGTCCTCCGGGGGGGTCGGAGTACTTC.

The chain carries TRBV4-2 and TRBJ2-3, with 7 bases identical to TRBD2. Per the germline V gene, CDR1 is LGHNA and CDR2 is YNFKEQ. The CDR3 is made up of 18 amino acids. Trimming at V came to 4 bases and at J to 0 bases, leaving 13 bases not matched to a gene. CDR3 sequence: CASSPLGVGRESTDTQYF. CDR3 sequence (DNA): TGTGCCAGCAGCCCTCTGGGGGTAGGGCGGGAGAGCACAGATACGCAGTATTTT.

J is TRBJ2-5 and V is TRBV2; D call uncertain. Looked up from germline, CDR1 is SNHLY and CDR2 is FYNNEI. V dropped 1 base and J dropped 7 bases, with 4 bases sitting between them. This CDR3 has 11 amino acids. The CDR3 DNA reads as TGTGCCAGCAGTGAAGGCGGGACCCAGTACTTC. Translating it yields CASSEGGTQYF.

V gene TRBV9 combines with J gene TRBJ2-1; 15 bases agree with TRBD2. The CDR3 loop spans 17 amino acids. With V trimmed by 4 bases and J by 7 bases, 9 bases remained unmatched. In germline, CDR1 is SGDLS, CDR2 YYNGEE. CDR3 residues: CASSLTRTSGGANEQFF. The DNA for the CDR3 is TGTGCCAGCAGCCTTACCAGGACTAGCGGGGGGGCAAATGAGCAGTTCTTC.